What follows describes a single T cell receptor (beta chain). Its antigen is unknown. This sample was included in a study of cytomegalovirus exposure and HLA in healthy donors. V lost 7 bases, J lost 6 bases, and 11 bases stayed unmatched. CDR1 is MNHNY and CDR2 is SVGAGI in the germline V gene (reference sequence). The CDR3 consists of 15 residues. Sampled while nominally healthy, donors likely had unrecorded immune exposures. Study-wide results and limits: HLA-A and HLA-B allele assignments for most subjects were reportedly predicted accurately using TCR beta sequences. Despite most TCR sequences being rare, some public TCRs occurred in many donors. In an earlier analysis, about 87% or about 30%: the productive usage of most TCR beta V segments.

PCR involved 60 Vbeta and 13 Jbeta primers. TCRdb's copy holds only in-frame clones and misses some; the assay was immunoSEQ multiplex PCR. The sample has 93,000 or so clones, just under 85% seen once. The sequencing input was PBMCs. This clonotype was obtained from a woman aged 18-29 years in good health and CMV-seropositive. The rearrangement links TRBV6-6 to TRBJ2-4; 8 bases match TRBD2. CDR3 amino acids: CASNNWGLAGNIQYF. In DNA, the CDR3 is TGTGCCAGCAACAATTGGGGTCTAGCGGGAAACATTCAGTACTTC.